This T cell receptor (beta chain) was captured by sequencing in a study of T cells in tumors after PD-1 blockade. Across the study: No patient had prior checkpoint blockade, systemic immunosuppression, or radiotherapy within 4 weeks.

Per the germline V gene, CDR1 is SGHTA and CDR2 is FQGNSA. The ends were cut back, 4 bases at V and 5 bases at J, with 17 bases in the middle. This CDR3 has 15 amino acids. Input was roughly 616 ng to 6,500 ng of genomic DNA from tumor or blood. This table comes from immunoSEQ multiplex PCR, and its TCRdb copy is limited to in-frame clones, with some not included. The sample has roughly 19,000 clones, 78% seen once. The material sequenced was PBMCs, taken before anti-PD-1 treatment. The TCR sequence derives from a human donor with basal cell carcinoma. This chain connects TRBV7-2 to TRBJ2-5, with D possibly TRBD2 on 7 matching bases. The CDR3 here is CASSWGGGFEETQYF. The CDR3 nucleotides read TGTGCCAGCAGCTGGGGAGGGGGGTTTGAGGAGACCCAGTACTTC.